The clone carrying this TCR beta chain was seen a handful of times. The V gene's germline CDR1 is MGHRA and CDR2 YSYEKL. This CDR3 spans 13 amino acids. V was cut by 4 bases and J by 2 bases, with 9 bases left in between. Arm-PCR of CDR3 regions with iRepertoire HTBI primers generated TCR beta libraries. Authors' data handling: Spanning all samples, the identified segments comprised roughly 66 TRBV and some 15 TRBJ. A single record per CDR3 protein comes from TCRdb applying MiXCR to the multiplex PCR reads. TCRdb, not the authors, supplied the V and J calls. The table records under 500,000 distinct CDR3 sequences, more than 20% of them present only once. The sample is drawn from a study of regulatory T cells in long-lasting Graves disease. Described time point: persistent/refractory GD, antithyroid drugs over 5 years with positive TRAb. The authors made the TCR library using RNA they extracted from PBMCs.

Sequences were derived from peripheral blood mononuclear cells (PBMCs), sampled when the disease was refractory, from a patient treated with antithyroid drugs. This rearrangement joins TRBV4-1 to TRBJ2-7; TRBD1 is a possible D gene (5 bases). The sequence was collected from a female donor with Graves disease. In nucleotides, the CDR3 is TGCGCCAGCAGCCCACAGGTGACCTACGAGCAGTACTTC. This translates into CASSPQVTYEQYF.